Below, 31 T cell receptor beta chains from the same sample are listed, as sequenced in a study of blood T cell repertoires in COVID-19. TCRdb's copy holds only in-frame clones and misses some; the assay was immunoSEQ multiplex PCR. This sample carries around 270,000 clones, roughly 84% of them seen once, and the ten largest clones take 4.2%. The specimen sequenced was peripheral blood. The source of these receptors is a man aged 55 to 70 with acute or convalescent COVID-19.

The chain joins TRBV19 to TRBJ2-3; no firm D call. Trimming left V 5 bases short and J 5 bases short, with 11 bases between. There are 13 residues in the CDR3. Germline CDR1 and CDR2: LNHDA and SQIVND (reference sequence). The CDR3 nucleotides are TGTGCCAGTAGTCCGTCAGGCCTAGATACGCAGTATTTT. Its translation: CASSPSGLDTQYF.

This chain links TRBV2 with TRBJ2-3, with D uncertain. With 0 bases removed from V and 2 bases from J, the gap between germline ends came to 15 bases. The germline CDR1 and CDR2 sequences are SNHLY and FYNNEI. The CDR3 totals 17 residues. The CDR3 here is CASSEALAFEFTDTQYF. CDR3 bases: TGTGCCAGCAGTGAAGCGCTTGCTTTTGAGTTCACAGATACGCAGTATTTT.

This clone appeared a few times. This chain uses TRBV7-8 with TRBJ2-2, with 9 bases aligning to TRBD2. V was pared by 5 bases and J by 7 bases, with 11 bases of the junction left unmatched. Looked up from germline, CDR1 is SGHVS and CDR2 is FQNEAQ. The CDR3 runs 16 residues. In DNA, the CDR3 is TGTGCCAGCAGCACGTCTGGGGTACTAGCGGGCGGGGAGCTGTTTTTT. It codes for CASSTSGVLAGGELFF.

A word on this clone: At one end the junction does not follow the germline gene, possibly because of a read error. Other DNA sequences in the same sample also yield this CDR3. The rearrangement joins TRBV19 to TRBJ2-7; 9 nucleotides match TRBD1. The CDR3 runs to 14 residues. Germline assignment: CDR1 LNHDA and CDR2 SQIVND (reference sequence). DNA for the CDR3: TGCGCCAGTAGCCGACGGACAGGGGTGAACGAGCAGTACTTC. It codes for CASSRRTGVNEQYF.

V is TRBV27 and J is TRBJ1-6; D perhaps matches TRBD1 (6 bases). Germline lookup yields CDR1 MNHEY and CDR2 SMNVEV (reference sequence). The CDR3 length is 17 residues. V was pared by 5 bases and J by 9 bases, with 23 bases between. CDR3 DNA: TGTGCCAGCAGTCCCCACCGCCGACAGAGGGACACTTCACCCCTCCACTTT. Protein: CASSPHRRQRDTSPLHF.

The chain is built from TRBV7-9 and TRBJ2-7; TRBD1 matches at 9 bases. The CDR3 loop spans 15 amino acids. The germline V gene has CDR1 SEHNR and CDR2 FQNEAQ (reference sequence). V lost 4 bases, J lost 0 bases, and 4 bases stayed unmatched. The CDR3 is CASSYTGGSSYEQYF. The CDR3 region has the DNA TGTGCCAGCAGCTACACAGGGGGCAGCTCCTACGAGCAGTACTTC.

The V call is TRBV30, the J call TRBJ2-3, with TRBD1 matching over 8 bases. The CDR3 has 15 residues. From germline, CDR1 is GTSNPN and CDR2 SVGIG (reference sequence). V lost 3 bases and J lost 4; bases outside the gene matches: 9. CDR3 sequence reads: CAWSRRTGLSDTQYF. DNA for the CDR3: TGTGCCTGGAGCCGGCGGACAGGGCTGTCAGATACGCAGTATTTT.

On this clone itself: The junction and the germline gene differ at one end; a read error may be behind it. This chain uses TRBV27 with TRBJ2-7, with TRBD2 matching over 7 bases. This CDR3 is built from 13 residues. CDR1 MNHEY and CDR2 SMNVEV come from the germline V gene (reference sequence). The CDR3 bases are TGTGCCAGCAGTTTACGAGAATCTGGCGGGAGAATGTTC. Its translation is CASSLRESGGRMF.

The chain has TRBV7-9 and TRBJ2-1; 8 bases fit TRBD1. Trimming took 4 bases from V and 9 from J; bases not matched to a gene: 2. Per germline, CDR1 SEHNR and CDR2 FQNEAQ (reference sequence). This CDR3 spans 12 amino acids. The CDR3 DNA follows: TGTGCCAGCAGCTCGACAGGGGTTGAGCAGTTCTTC. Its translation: CASSSTGVEQFF.

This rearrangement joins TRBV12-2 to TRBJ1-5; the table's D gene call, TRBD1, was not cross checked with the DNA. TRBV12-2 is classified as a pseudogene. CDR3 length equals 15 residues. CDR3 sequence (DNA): TGTGCAAGTCGCTTAGCGCAACAGGGAGTACAGCCCCAGCATTTT. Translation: CASRLAQQGVQPQHF.

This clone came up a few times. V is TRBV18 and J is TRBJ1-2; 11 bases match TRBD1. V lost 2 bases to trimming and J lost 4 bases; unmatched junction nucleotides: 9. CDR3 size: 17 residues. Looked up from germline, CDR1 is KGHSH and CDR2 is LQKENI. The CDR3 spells CASSPSDRGRVGYGYTF. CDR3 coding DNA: TGTGCCAGCTCACCATCGGACAGGGGGCGCGTTGGCTATGGCTACACCTTC.

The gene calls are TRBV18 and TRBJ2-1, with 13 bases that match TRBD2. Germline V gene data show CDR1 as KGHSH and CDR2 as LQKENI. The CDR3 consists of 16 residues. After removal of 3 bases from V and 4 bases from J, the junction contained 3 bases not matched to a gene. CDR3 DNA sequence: TGTGCCAGCTCACCCCCGGGACTAGCGGGATACAATGAGCAGTTCTTC. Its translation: CASSPPGLAGYNEQFF. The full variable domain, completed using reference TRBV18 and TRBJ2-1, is NAGVMQNPRHLVRRRGQEARLRCSPMKGHSHVYWYRQLPEEGLKFMVYLQKENIIDESGMPKERFSAEFPKEGPSILRIQQVVRGDSAAYFCASSPPGLAGYNEQFFGPGTRLTVL.

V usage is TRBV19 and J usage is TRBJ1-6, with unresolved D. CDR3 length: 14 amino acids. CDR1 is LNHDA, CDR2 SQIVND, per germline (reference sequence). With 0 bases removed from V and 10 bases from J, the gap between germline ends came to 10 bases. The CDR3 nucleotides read TGTGCCAGTAGTATAGAGGCAGGATCCTCACCCCTCCACTTT. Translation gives CASSIEAGSSPLHF.

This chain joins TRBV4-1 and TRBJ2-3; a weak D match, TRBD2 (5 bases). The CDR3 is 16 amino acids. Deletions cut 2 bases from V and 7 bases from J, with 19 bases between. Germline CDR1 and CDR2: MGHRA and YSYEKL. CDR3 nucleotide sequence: TGCGCCAGCAGCCAATGGGCTAGCCGGCGTGGTAATACGCAGTATTTT. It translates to CASSQWASRRGNTQYF.

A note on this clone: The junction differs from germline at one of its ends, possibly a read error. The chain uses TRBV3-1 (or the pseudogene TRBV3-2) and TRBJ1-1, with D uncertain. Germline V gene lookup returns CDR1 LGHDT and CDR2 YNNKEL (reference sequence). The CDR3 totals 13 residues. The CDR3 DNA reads TGTGCCAGCAGCCAAGATATAAACAGTGAAGCTTTCTTT. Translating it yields CASSQDINSEAFF.

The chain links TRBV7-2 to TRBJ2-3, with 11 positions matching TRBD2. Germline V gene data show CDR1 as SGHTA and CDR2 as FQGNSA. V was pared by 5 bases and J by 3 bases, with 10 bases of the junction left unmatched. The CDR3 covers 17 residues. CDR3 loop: CASSPWLAGGLTDTQYF. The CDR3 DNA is TGTGCCAGCAGCCCCTGGCTAGCGGGAGGCCTAACAGATACGCAGTATTTT.

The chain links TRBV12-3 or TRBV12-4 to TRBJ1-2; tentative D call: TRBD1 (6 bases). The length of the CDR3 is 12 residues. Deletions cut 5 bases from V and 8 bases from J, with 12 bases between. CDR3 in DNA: TGTGCCAGCAGTACACAGGGTAGAGGCTACACCTTC. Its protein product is CASSTQGRGYTF.

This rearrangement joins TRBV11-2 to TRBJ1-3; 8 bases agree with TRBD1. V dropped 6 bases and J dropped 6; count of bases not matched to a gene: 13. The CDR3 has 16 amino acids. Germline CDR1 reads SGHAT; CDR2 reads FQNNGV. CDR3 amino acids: CASSRAVRGPTNTIYF. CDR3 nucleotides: TGTGCCAGCAGTAGAGCGGTCAGGGGGCCTACAAACACCATATATTTT. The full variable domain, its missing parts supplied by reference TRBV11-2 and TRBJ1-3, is EAGVAQSPRYKIIEKRQSVAFWCNPISGHATLYWYQQILGQGPKLLIQFQNNGVVDDSQLPKDRFSAERLKGVDSTLKIQPAKLEDSAVYLCASSRAVRGPTNTIYFGEGSWLTVV.

CDR3 nucleotides: TGTGCTTCAAGAACAGGAACCTACAATGAGCAGTTCTTC. Translated, it gives CASRTGTYNEQFF. The rearrangement joins TRBV12-5 to TRBJ2-1, with D perhaps matching TRBD1 (5 bases). CDR1 and CDR2 (germline): LGHNT, FRNRAP. V was shortened by 11 bases and J by 2 bases, with 13 bases between the two germline ends. CDR3 length equals 13 residues.

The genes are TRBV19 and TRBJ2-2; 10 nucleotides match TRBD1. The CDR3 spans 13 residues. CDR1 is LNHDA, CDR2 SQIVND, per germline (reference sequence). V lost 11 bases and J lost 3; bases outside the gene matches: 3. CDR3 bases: TGTGCCGGGGGACAGGGGTACACCGGGGAGCTGTTTTTT. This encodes CAGGQGYTGELFF.

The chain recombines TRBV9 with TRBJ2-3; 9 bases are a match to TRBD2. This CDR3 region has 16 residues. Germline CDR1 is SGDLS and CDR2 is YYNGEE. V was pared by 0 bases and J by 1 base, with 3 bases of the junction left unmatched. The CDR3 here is CASSVVAGGGTDTQYF. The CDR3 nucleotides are TGTGCCAGCAGCGTAGTGGCGGGAGGGGGCACAGATACGCAGTATTTT.

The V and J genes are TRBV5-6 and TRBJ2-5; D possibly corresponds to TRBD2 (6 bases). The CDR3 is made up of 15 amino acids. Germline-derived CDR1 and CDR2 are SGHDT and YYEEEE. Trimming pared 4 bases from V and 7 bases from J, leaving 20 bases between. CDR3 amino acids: CASSPFLTEEGTQYF. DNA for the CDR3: TGTGCCAGCAGCCCCTTTCTAACGGAGGAGGGGACCCAGTACTTC.

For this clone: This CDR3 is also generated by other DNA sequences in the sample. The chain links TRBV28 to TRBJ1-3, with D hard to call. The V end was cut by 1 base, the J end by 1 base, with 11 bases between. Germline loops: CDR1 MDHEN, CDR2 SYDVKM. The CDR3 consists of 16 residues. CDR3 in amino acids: CASSLFTGGSGNTIYF. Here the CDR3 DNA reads TGTGCCAGCAGTTTATTTACCGGAGGGTCTGGAAACACCATATATTTT.

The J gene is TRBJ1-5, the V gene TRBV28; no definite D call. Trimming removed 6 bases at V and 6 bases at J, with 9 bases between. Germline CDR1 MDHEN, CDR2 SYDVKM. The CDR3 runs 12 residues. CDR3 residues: CASRSAGQPQHF. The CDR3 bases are TGTGCCAGCAGGAGTGCGGGTCAGCCCCAGCATTTT. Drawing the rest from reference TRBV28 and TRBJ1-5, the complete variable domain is DVKVTQSSRYLVKRTGEKVFLECVQDMDHENMFWYRQDPGLGLRLIYFSYDVKMKEKGDIPEGYSVSREKKERFSLILESASTNQTSMYLCASRSAGQPQHFGDGTRLSIL.

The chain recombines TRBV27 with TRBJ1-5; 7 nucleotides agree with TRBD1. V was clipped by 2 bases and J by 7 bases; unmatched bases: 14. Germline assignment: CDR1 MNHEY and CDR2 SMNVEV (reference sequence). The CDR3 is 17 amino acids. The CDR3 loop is CASSLTATRGLRQPQHF. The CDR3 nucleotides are TGTGCCAGCAGTTTAACGGCGACAAGGGGGCTACGACAGCCCCAGCATTTT.

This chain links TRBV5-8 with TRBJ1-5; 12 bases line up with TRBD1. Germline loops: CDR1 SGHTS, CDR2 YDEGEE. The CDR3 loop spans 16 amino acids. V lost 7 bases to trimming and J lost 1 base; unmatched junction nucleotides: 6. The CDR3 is CASHGTGGRSNQPQHF. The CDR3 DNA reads TGTGCCAGCCACGGGACAGGGGGCAGGAGCAATCAGCCCCAGCATTTT.

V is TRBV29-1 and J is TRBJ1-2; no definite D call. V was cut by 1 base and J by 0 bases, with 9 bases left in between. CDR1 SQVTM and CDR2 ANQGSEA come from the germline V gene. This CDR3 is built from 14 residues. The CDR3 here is CSVEATVSNYGYTF. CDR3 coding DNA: TGCAGCGTTGAAGCTACAGTCTCTAACTATGGCTACACCTTC.

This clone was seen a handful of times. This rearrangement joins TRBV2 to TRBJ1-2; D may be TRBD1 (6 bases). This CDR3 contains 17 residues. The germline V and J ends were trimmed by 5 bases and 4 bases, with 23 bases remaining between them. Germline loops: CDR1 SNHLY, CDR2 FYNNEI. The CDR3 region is CASSPRIGLQGGYGYTF. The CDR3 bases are TGTGCCAGCAGTCCCCGGATCGGATTACAGGGTGGCTATGGCTACACCTTC.

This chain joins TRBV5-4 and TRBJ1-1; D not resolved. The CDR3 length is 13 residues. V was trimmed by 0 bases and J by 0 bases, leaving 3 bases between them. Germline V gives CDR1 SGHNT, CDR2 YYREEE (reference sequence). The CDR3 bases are TGTGCCAGCAGCTTGGCTGTGAACACTGAAGCTTTCTTT. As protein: CASSLAVNTEAFF.

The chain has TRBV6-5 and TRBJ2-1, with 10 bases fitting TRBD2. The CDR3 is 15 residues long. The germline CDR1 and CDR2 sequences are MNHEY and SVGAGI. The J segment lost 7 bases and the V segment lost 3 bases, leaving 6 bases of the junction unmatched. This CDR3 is CASSYGSGRQNEQFF. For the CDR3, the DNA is TGTGCCAGCAGTTATGGTAGCGGGAGGCAGAATGAGCAGTTCTTC.

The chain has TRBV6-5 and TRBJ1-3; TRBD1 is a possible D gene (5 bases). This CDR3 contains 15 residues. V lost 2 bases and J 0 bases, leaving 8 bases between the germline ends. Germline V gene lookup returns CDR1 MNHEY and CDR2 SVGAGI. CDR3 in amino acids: CASSYLTDSGNTIYF. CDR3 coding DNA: TGTGCCAGCAGTTACCTGACAGACTCTGGAAACACCATATATTTT.